The clone carrying this TCR beta chain has just a few counts. Its antigen is not identified. The data originate from a study of stem cell transplantation in POMP-related autoinflammatory disease. About the research overall: Defective thymoproteasomes were hypothesized to impair CD8+ T-cell positive selection.

Germline CDR1 is MNHEY and CDR2 is SMNVEV (reference sequence). The V gene lost 0 bases and the J gene lost 0 bases, with 9 bases spanning the gap. This CDR3 has 15 amino acids. Method: immunoSEQ multiplex PCR; TCRdb's copy keeps in-frame clones and lacks some. The sample consists of over 1,000 clones, 75% to 85% of them appearing once. PRAID featured immunodeficiency plus autoinflammation. General study results and limits: In patients with PRAID, every analyzed T-cell subset tended to show lower diversity and higher clonality. Patients with PRAID showed a restricted number of unique TRB V-J gene pairings.

The V call is TRBV27, the J call TRBJ2-7; D gene ambiguous. The sequence derives from a human donor with POMP-related autoinflammation and immune dysregulation (PRAID). The source was CD4+ follicular helper T cells (Tfh) from PBMCs, collected before stem cell transplantation. The CDR3 nucleotides read TGTGCCAGCAGTTTATCGGGCGGAAGCTCCTACGAGCAGTACTTC. It encodes CASSLSGGSSYEQYF.